This T cell receptor (beta chain) is drawn from a study of cytomegalovirus exposure and HLA in healthy donors. In the study overall: The approximately 110 validation repertoires and the roughly 690 first-cohort repertoires shared a platform, a later analysis reported.

The data were produced by immunoSEQ multiplex PCR, yet TCRdb's version contains in-frame clones alone and is incomplete. In the table there are some 230,000 clones, around nine tenths of which are singletons. Whole-study findings and limits: It was reported that the classifier diagnosed cytomegalovirus status with high specificity and sensitivity in both the original and validation cohorts. The authors listed 150 to 200 TCR beta chains as cytomegalovirus-associated.

This clone appeared a single time. Its specificity is unknown. What was sequenced was PBMCs. The clonotype originates from a woman in her late teens or twenties in good health and CMV-seronegative.

CDR3 DNA: TGTGCCAGCAGCTTAGTCGCTAGAATAATCACCGGGGAGCTGTTTTTT. Its protein product is CASSLVARIITGELFF. This chain joins TRBV7-9 and TRBJ2-2; no reliable D call. V lost 1 base and J 4 bases, leaving 13 bases between the germline ends. The V gene's germline CDR1 is SEHNR and CDR2 FQNEAQ (reference sequence). This CDR3 contains 16 residues.